A selection of T cell receptor beta chains follows, all from one sample in a study of Ad26.COV2.S vaccination and SARS-CoV-2 variants. Data came from immunoSEQ multiplex PCR; TCRdb stores just in-frame clones and leaves some out. The sample contains 350,000 to 500,000 clones, 90% of which appear only once. The sequencing used peripheral blood, collected in a trial of Ad26.COV2.S vaccine versus placebo. Every receptor here comes from a person between 18 and 59 years old who received the Ad26.COV2.S COVID-19 vaccine or a placebo. The CDR3 runs from the conserved cysteine through the conserved F or W. A D gene is named only where the DNA matches it firmly. The size field is filled for only some rows; it gives once, few, many or a size class.

NA	TRBV19	TRBJ2-6	TRBD2	CASRKLPGLAGPKAGANVLTF	TGTGCCAGTAGGAAACTCCCGGGACTAGCGGGACCAAAGGCTGGGGCCAACGTCCTGACTTTC
NA	TRBV28	TRBJ2-7	NA	CASSSPGASHYEQYF	TGTGCCAGCAGTTCGCCCGGGGCCTCCCACTACGAGCAGTACTTC
NA	TRBV27	TRBJ2-7	TRBD1	CASRRGQGTYEQYF	TGTGCCAGCAGAAGGGGACAGGGCACCTACGAGCAGTACTTC
NA	TRBV5-5	TRBJ2-7	NA	CASSLRGSAYEQYF	TGTGCCAGCAGCTTGCGGGGTTCGGCCTACGAGCAGTACTTC
NA	TRBV24-1	TRBJ1-1	NA	CATSDKGKVNTEAFF	TGTGCCACCAGTGATAAGGGTAAGGTGAACACTGAAGCTTTCTTT
NA	TRBV15	TRBJ2-3	NA	CATSIGGTDTQYF	TGTGCCACCAGCATCGGTGGCACAGATACGCAGTATTTT
NA	TRBV10-3	TRBJ2-7	NA	CAISPDSYEQYF	TGTGCCATCAGTCCCGACAGCTACGAGCAGTACTTC
NA	TRBV6-6	TRBJ1-4	NA	CASSKVGRNEKLFF	TGTGCCAGCAGCAAGGTGGGCAGAAATGAAAAACTGTTTTTT
once	TRBV5-1	TRBJ2-7	TRBD1	CASNQGTGGGEQYF	TGCGCCAGCAACCAAGGGACAGGGGGAGGCGAGCAGTACTTC
NA	TRBV7-2	TRBJ2-2	TRBD1	CASTLGQGATGELFF	TGTGCCAGCACCTTGGGACAGGGGGCAACCGGGGAGCTGTTTTTT
NA	TRBV28	TRBJ2-7	TRBD2	CASSLQSELAGLRQYF	TGTGCCAGCAGTTTACAGTCCGAACTAGCGGGACTTAGGCAGTACTTC
few	TRBV7-2	TRBJ1-2	NA	CASSLVVWGQGYTF	TGTGCCAGCAGCTTAGTCGTTTGGGGGCAAGGCTACACCTTC
NA	TRBV5-4	TRBJ2-7	NA	CASSLGGRALPDEQYF	TGTGCCAGCAGCTTGGGGGGCAGGGCGCTCCCGGACGAGCAGTACTTC
NA	TRBV2	TRBJ2-5	NA	CASRTGLQETQYF	TGTGCCAGCAGGACAGGTCTGCAAGAGACCCAGTACTTC
NA	TRBV28	TRBJ1-5	NA	CASRSIQGFNQPQHF	TGTGCCAGCAGATCAATACAGGGCTTCAATCAGCCCCAGCATTTT
once	TRBV28	TRBJ2-3	NA	CASSLRVLGGLDTQYF	TGTGCCAGCAGTTTAAGGGTCCTAGGAGGTTTAGATACGCAGTATTTT